The 14 T cell receptor beta chains below all came from one sample that was sequenced in a study of blood T cell repertoires in COVID-19. Using immunoSEQ multiplex PCR, the repertoire was profiled, and TCRdb retains in-frame clones only, with some absent. The data contain approximately 190,000 clones, approximately 81% of them singletons. Sequencing was done on a sample of peripheral blood. The receptor set was obtained from a human donor in a cohort sampled during active COVID-19.

The V call is TRBV19, the J call TRBJ2-7; 7 bases are shared with TRBD1. CDR1 and CDR2 from the germline V gene are LNHDA and SQIVND (reference sequence). After removal of 5 bases from V and 7 bases from J, the junction contained 11 bases not matched to a gene. The CDR3 length is 14 residues. CDR3 nucleotides: TGTGCCAGTAGTTTCGACCCGACAGGGCGGGAGCAGTACTTC. It encodes CASSFDPTGREQYF.

The J gene is TRBJ2-3, the V gene TRBV9; perhaps TRBD2 as D (6 bases). Germline loops: CDR1 SGDLS, CDR2 YYNGEE. The CDR3 is 18 residues long. The V end lost 1 base, the J end lost 5 bases, and 23 bases lay between the germline ends. The CDR3 reads CASSVSPMRRGREDTQYF. DNA for the CDR3: TGTGCCAGCAGCGTATCGCCGATGAGGCGGGGACGGGAAGATACGCAGTATTTT.

The chain has TRBV7-2 and TRBJ1-1, with 8 bases lining up with TRBD1. Germline values: CDR1 SGHTA, CDR2 FQGNSA. The CDR3 has 13 amino acids. V shed 4 bases, J shed 7 bases, and the junction held 5 bases outside the gene matches. CDR3 bases: TGTGCCAGCAGCTCCACAGGGGGTGGTGAAGCTTTCTTT. It encodes CASSSTGGGEAFF.

The CDR3 loop is CASSAGETQYF. DNA of the CDR3: TGCGCCAGCAGCGCGGGGGAGACCCAGTACTTC. The chain combines TRBV5-1 with TRBJ2-5; TRBD2 might be the D (6 bases). Trimming shortened V by 4 bases and J by 5 bases, and 6 bases separated the two germline ends. The CDR3 consists of 11 residues. CDR1 and CDR2 from the germline V gene are SGHRS and YFSETQ.

The rearrangement uses TRBV19 and TRBJ2-2; weak D call: TRBD2 (7 bases). CDR1 and CDR2 (germline): LNHDA, SQIVND (reference sequence). The CDR3 consists of 14 residues. Trimming pared 7 bases from V and 4 bases from J, leaving 13 bases between. The chain's CDR3 is CASTGGQGTGELFF. The CDR3 nucleotides read TGTGCCAGTACCGGGGGGCAAGGCACCGGGGAGCTGTTTTTT. Together with reference TRBV19 and TRBJ2-2, the CDR3 gives the full variable domain: DGGITQSPKYLFRKEGQNVTLSCEQNLNHDAMYWYRQDPGQGLRLIYYSQIVNDFQKGDIAEGYSVSREKKESFPLTVTSAQKNPTAFYLCASTGGQGTGELFFGEGSRLTVL.

The V and J genes are TRBV5-1 and TRBJ2-5; D is undetermined. The CDR3 has 13 amino acids. Between the trimmed V and J ends, which lost 9 bases and 4 bases, there was a span of 16 bases. The germline gives CDR1 SGHRS, CDR2 YFSETQ. Written as DNA, the CDR3 is TGCGCCACAAGAGAAAGTCCTCGAGAGACCCAGTACTTC. Translated, it gives CATRESPRETQYF.

The chain combines TRBV6-4 with TRBJ2-3, with a weak D call TRBD2 (5 bases). The CDR3 totals 18 residues. The germline gives CDR1 MRHNA, CDR2 SNTAGT. V was pared by 4 bases and J by 1 base, with 21 bases between. The CDR3 DNA follows: TGTGCCAGCAGTGCCGACGGGGTTAATAGTAGGGGCACAGATACGCAGTATTTT. Encoded protein: CASSADGVNSRGTDTQYF.

This clone was seen once. The J gene is TRBJ1-1, the V gene TRBV6-5, with D perhaps TRBD1 (6 bases). The CDR3 length is 15 residues. Trimming took off 2 bases at V and 3 bases at J, with 13 bases between the two ends. CDR1 is MNHEY, CDR2 SVGAGI, per germline. The CDR3 nucleotides are TGTGCCAGCAGTTACAATCCAGGGGCGGACACTGAAGCTTTCTTT. Its protein product is CASSYNPGADTEAFF.

This chain connects TRBV2 to TRBJ2-3, with 9 bases matching TRBD2. Germline assignment: CDR1 SNHLY and CDR2 FYNNEI. The J segment lost 6 bases and the V segment lost 6 bases, leaving 7 bases of the junction unmatched. This CDR3 comprises 14 residues. CDR3 sequence: CASRGSGGPDTQYF. The CDR3 DNA reads TGTGCCAGCAGGGGGAGCGGGGGGCCTGATACGCAGTATTTT.

J is TRBJ2-5 and V is TRBV18, with 8 bases that match TRBD1. J gave up 4 bases and V 5 bases, and 12 bases lay outside the gene matches. CDR3 size: 16 residues. Germline V gene data show CDR1 as KGHSH and CDR2 as LQKENI. CDR3 bases: TGTGCCAGCTCAAATATGTTCGACAGGGGAGGAGAGACCCAGTACTTC. It yields the protein CASSNMFDRGGETQYF.

This chain uses TRBV25-1 with TRBJ2-3, with 11 bases fitting TRBD2. CDR1 is MGHDK and CDR2 is SYGVNS in the germline V gene. V gave up 8 bases and J gave up 6 bases; unmatched junction bases: 7. This CDR3 is built from 14 residues. In DNA form, the CDR3 reads TGTGCCAGCGGGCTAGCGGGGGGTGTGGATACGCAGTATTTT. It encodes CASGLAGGVDTQYF.

V and J are TRBV19 and TRBJ2-1, with 11 bases aligning to TRBD1. V lost 6 bases to trimming and J lost 9 bases; unmatched junction nucleotides: 4. Per the germline V gene, CDR1 is LNHDA and CDR2 is SQIVND (reference sequence). CDR3 size: 13 residues. CDR3 bases: TGTGCCAGTAGGTGGACAGGGGGCGGTGAGCAGTTCTTC. It yields the protein CASRWTGGGEQFF.

The CDR3 DNA follows: TGTGCCTGGGGAAAAGCGGGCACAAACCACAATGAGCAGTTCTTC. Protein product: CAWGKAGTNHNEQFF. The chain couples TRBV30 to TRBJ2-1; perhaps TRBD2 as D (6 bases). Germline lookup yields CDR1 GTSNPN and CDR2 SVGIG (reference sequence). The CDR3 covers 15 residues. Trimming pared 5 bases from V and 5 bases from J, leaving 19 bases between.

The J gene is TRBJ1-2, the V gene TRBV7-9; possible D gene TRBD1, 5 bases. Trimming stripped 5 bases from V and 8 bases from J, with 18 bases between. Per germline, CDR1 SEHNR and CDR2 FQNEAQ (reference sequence). The CDR3 is 14 amino acids. CDR3 in DNA: TGTGCCAGCAGCCCTAGAATTGACAGCCTGGGCTACACCTTC. It encodes CASSPRIDSLGYTF.